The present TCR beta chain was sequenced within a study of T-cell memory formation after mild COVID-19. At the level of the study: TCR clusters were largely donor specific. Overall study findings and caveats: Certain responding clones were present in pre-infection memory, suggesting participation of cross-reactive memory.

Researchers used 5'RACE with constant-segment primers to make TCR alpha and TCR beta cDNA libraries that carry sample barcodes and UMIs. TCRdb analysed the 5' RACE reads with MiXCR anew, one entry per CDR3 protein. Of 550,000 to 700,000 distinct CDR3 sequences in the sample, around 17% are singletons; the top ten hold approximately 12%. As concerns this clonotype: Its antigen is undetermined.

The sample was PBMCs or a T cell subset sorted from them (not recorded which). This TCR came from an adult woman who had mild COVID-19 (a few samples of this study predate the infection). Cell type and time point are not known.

This CDR3 is CSVEEGQGDYEQYF. The CDR3 region has the DNA TGCAGCGTTGAAGAGGGACAGGGAGACTACGAGCAGTACTTC. The chain employs TRBV29-1 and TRBJ2-7; the match to TRBD1 covers 9 bases. CDR1 is SQVTM and CDR2 is ANQGSEA in the germline V gene. V lost 0 bases to trimming and J lost 3 bases; unmatched junction nucleotides: 3. The CDR3 spans 14 residues.